The 5 T cell receptor beta chains below all came from one sample that was sequenced in a study of shared clonotypes between healthy human individuals (dated by TCRdb to the early 2020s). The library was generated by the immunoSEQ multiplex PCR assay. The source is immuneACCESS, and TCRdb retained only in-frame sequences with V and J called. Part of the clones is not carried over; for the studies checked, unresolved V genes explain less than half of this, and the remainder is unexplained. For this sample the table gives 2.3 million or so clones, of which 90% to 95% were detected only once. Jointly, the top ten make up 0.35% to 0.45% of the sample. The sample taken for sequencing was naive CD4+ T cells from PBMCs. The cell subset or site tag for this specimen amounts to: CD45RA+ positively selected. All receptors derive from a man younger than 35 in good health. Some clones in this sample may be carry-over from other donors' samples.

The chain is built from TRBV7-2 and TRBJ2-1; a possible D gene is TRBD2 (5 bases). Germline V gives CDR1 SGHTA, CDR2 FQGNSA. Trimming took 0 bases from V and 10 from J, leaving 16 bases between them. The CDR3 is 15 residues long. DNA for the CDR3: TGTGCCAGCAGCTTAGCGCTTTTATTCGGGAACGAGCAGTTCTTC. It specifies CASSLALLFGNEQFF.

The chain combines TRBV7-3 with TRBJ1-1, with 9 positions matching TRBD1. The CDR3 covers 15 residues. The junction had 3 bases not matched to a gene; V was cut back by 4 bases and J by 0 bases. Germline CDR1 SGHTA, CDR2 FQGTGA. The DNA for the CDR3 is TGTGCCAGCAGCTCGGGGACAGGGATGAACACTGAAGCTTTCTTT. It is translated as CASSSGTGMNTEAFF.

The chain combines TRBV5-6 with TRBJ2-3; possible D gene TRBD2, 5 bases. The CDR3 is 17 amino acids. Germline assignment: CDR1 SGHDT and CDR2 YYEEEE. Trimming cost V 5 bases and J 0 bases, with 19 bases left between them. CDR3 nucleotide sequence: TGTGCCAGCAGTCGGAGGCTAGCTGGAGCTAGCACAGATACGCAGTATTTT. This gives the protein CASSRRLAGASTDTQYF. Drawing the rest from reference TRBV5-6 and TRBJ2-3, the complete variable domain is DAGVTQSPTHLIKTRGQQVTLRCSPKSGHDTVSWYQQALGQGPQFIFQYYEEEERQRGNFPDRFSGHQFPNYSSELNVNALLLGDSALYLCASSRRLAGASTDTQYFGPGTRLTVL.

The CDR3, as DNA: TGTGCCAGCAGCCTACGGGATGCAACTAATGAAAAACTGTTTTTT. Translating it yields CASSLRDATNEKLFF. This chain links TRBV7-9 with TRBJ1-4; D is ambiguous. CDR1 is SEHNR and CDR2 is FQNEAQ in the germline V gene (reference sequence). The V end lost 5 bases, the J end lost 0 bases, and 10 bases lay between the germline ends. CDR3 length: 15 residues.

The V gene is TRBV6-6, the J gene TRBJ2-7, with a weak D call TRBD2 (6 bases). This CDR3 contains 15 residues. Trimming took off 2 bases at V and 5 bases at J, with 16 bases between the two ends. The germline CDR1 and CDR2 sequences are MNHNY and SVGAGI (reference sequence). The CDR3 region is CASSYVSGVGDEQYF. The CDR3 DNA reads TGTGCCAGCAGTTACGTCTCGGGAGTTGGGGACGAGCAGTACTTC.